Below, one T cell receptor (beta chain) is given with its context. Its antigen is not identified. Across eight separate reactions for each sample, cDNA was made. TCRdb re-called the 5' RACE reads and shows each CDR3 protein once, DNA omitted. The repertoire table contains some 200,000 distinct CDR3 sequences. Collection yielded under 3 ml of blood per donor. This sample is part of a study of monozygotic twins with inflammatory bowel disease. Overall study results and limits: No single strong signal or clonotype associated with IBD was supported.

The CDR3 has 14 residues. The germline CDR1 and CDR2 sequences are SQVTM and ANQGSEA. This sequence was found in a human donor with ulcerative colitis or Crohn's disease, or a healthy co-twin of an affected twin (not recorded which). The sequenced material came from blood. The rearrangement joins TRBV29-1 to TRBJ2-2; the TCRdb call, TRBD1, lacks DNA for checking. The CDR3 region is CSAKAQGGAGELFF.